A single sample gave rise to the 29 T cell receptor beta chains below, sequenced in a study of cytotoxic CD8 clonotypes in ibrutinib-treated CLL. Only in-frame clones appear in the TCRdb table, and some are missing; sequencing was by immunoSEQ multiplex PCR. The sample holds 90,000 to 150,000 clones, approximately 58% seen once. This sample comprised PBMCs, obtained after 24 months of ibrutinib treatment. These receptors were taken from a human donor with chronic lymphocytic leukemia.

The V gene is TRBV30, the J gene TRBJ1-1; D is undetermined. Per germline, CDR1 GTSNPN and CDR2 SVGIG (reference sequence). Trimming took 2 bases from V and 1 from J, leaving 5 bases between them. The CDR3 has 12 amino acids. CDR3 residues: CAWSRTNTEAFF. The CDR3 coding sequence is TGTGCCTGGAGTAGGACGAACACTGAAGCTTTCTTT.

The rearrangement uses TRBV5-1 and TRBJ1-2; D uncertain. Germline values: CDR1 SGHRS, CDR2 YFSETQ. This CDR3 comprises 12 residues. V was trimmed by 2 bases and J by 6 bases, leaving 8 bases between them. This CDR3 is CASSFVTDGYTF. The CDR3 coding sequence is TGCGCCAGCAGCTTCGTTACGGATGGCTACACCTTC.

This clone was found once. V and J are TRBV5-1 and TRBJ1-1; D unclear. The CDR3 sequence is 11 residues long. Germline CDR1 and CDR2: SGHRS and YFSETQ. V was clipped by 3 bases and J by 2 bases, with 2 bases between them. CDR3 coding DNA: TGCGCCAGCAGCTCAAACACTGAAGCTTTCTTT. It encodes CASSSNTEAFF. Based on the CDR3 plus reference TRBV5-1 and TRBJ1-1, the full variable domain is KAGVTQTPRYLIKTRGQQVTLSCSPISGHRSVSWYQQTPGQGLQFLFEYFSETQRNKGNFPGRFSGRQFSNSRSEMNVSTLELGDSALYLCASSSNTEAFFGQGTRLTVV.

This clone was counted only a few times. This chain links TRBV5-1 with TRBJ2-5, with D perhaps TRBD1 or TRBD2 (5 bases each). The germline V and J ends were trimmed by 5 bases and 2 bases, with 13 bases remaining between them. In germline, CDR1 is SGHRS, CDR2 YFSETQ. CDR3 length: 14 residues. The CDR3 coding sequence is TGCGCCAGCAGTAACAGGAGGAGGCAAGAGACCCAGTACTTC. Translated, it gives CASSNRRRQETQYF.

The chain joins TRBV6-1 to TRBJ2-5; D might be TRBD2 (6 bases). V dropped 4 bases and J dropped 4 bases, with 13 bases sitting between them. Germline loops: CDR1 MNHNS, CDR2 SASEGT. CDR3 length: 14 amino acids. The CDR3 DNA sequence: TGTGCCAGCAGTGTCCGAGACGGGGGAGAGACCCAGTACTTC. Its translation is CASSVRDGGETQYF.

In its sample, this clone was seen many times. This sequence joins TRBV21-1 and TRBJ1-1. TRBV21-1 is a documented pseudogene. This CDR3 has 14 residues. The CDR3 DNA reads TGTGCCAGCAGCAAGGACCCGGAGAACACTGAAGCTTTCTTT. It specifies CASSKDPENTEAFF.

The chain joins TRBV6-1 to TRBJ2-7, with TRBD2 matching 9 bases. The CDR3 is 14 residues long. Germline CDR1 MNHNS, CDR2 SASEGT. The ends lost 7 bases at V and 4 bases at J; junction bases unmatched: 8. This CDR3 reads CASTPSGGLYEQYF. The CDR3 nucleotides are TGTGCCAGCACCCCAAGCGGGGGGCTGTACGAGCAGTACTTC.

The CDR3 is CASSLIGQLNTEAFF. CDR3 nucleotides: TGTGCCAGCAGCTTAATCGGACAGCTGAACACTGAAGCTTTCTTT. The chain links TRBV7-9 to TRBJ1-1, with D possibly being TRBD1 (6 bases). The CDR3 spans 15 residues. V was cut by 2 bases and J by 0 bases, with 10 bases left in between. CDR1 SEHNR and CDR2 FQNEAQ come from the germline V gene (reference sequence). Variable domain in full (rest from reference TRBV7-9 and TRBJ1-1): DTGVSQNPRHKITKRGQNVTFRCDPISEHNRLYWYRQTLGQGPEFLTYFQNEAQLEKSRLLSDRFSAERPKGSFSTLEIQRTEQGDSAMYLCASSLIGQLNTEAFFGQGTRLTVV.

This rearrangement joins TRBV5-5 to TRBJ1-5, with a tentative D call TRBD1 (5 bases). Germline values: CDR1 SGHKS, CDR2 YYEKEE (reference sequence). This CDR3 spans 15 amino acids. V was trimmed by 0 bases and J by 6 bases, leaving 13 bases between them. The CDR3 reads CASSLEGTLSQPQHF. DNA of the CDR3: TGTGCCAGCAGCTTGGAAGGGACCCTAAGTCAGCCCCAGCATTTT.

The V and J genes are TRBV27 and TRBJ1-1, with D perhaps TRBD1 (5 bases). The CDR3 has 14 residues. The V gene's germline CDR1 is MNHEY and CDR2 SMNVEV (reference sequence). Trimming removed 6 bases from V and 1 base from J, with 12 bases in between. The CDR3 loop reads CASSPGTPNTEAFF. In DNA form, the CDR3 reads TGTGCCAGCAGCCCCGGGACTCCGAACACTGAAGCTTTCTTT.

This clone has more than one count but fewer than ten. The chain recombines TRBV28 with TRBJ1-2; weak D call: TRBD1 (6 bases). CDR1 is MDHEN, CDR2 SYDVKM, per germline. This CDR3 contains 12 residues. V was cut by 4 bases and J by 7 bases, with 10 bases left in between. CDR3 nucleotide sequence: TGTGCCAGCAGTTCAGGGGTGGTTGGCTACACCTTC. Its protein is CASSSGVVGYTF.

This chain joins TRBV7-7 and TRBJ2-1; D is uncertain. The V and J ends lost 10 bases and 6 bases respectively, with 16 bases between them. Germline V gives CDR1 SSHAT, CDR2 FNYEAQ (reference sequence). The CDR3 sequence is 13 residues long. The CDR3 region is CATSSSIGNEQFF. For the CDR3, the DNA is TGTGCCACTTCGTCCTCAATCGGCAATGAGCAGTTCTTC.

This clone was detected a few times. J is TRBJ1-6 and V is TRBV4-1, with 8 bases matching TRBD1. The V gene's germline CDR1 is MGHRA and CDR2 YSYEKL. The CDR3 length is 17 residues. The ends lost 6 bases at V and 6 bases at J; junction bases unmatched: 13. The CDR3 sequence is CASSQPRGQGINSPLHF. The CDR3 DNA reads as TGCGCCAGCAGTCAACCAAGAGGACAGGGAATTAATTCACCCCTCCACTTT.

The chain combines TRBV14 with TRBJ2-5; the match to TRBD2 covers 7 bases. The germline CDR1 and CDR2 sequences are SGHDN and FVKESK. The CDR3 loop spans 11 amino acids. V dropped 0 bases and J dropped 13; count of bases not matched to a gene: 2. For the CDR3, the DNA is TGTGCCAGCAGCCAAGAGTTAGCGGGGTACTTC. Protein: CASSQELAGYF.

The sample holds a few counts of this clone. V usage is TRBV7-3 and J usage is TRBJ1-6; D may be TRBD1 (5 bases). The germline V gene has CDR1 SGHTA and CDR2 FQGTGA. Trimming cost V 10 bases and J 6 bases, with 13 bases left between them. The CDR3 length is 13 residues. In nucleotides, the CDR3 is TGTGCCACCGGAAGGGACTCTAATTCACCCCTCCACTTT. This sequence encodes CATGRDSNSPLHF.

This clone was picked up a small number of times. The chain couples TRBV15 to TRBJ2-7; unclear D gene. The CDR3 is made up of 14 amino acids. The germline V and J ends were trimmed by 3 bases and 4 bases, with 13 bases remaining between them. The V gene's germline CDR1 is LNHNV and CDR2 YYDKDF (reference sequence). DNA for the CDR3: TGTGCCACCAGCAGTCTGGGTGGTGGATACGAGCAGTACTTC. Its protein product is CATSSLGGGYEQYF.

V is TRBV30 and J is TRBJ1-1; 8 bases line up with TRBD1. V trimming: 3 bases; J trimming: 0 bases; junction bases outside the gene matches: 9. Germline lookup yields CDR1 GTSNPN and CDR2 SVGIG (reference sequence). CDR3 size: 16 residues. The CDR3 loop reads CAWSSPDRGLNTEAFF. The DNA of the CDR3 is TGTGCCTGGAGCTCCCCCGACAGGGGATTGAACACTGAAGCTTTCTTT.

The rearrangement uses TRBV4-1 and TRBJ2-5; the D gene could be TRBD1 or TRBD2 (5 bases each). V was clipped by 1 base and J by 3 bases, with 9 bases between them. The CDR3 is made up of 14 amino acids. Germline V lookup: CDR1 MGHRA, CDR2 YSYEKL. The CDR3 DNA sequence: TGCGCCAGCAGCCAAGGGCTGGGGGAAGAGACCCAGTACTTC. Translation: CASSQGLGEETQYF.

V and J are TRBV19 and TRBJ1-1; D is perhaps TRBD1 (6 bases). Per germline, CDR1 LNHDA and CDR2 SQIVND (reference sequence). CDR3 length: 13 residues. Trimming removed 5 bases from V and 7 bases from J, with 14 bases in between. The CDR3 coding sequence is TGTGCCAGTAGTTCGGACAGATTTGATGAAGCTTTCTTT. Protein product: CASSSDRFDEAFF. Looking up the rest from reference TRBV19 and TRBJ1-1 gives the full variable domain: DGGITQSPKYLFRKEGQNVTLSCEQNLNHDAMYWYRQDPGQGLRLIYYSQIVNDFQKGDIAEGYSVSREKKESFPLTVTSAQKNPTAFYLCASSSDRFDEAFFGQGTRLTVV.

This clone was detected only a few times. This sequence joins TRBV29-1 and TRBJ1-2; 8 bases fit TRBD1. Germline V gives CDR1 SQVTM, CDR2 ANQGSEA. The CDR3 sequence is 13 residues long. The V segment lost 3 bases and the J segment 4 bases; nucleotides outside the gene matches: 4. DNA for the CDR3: TGCAGCGTTGACAGGGGGCCCATCTATGGCTACACCTTC. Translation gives CSVDRGPIYGYTF.

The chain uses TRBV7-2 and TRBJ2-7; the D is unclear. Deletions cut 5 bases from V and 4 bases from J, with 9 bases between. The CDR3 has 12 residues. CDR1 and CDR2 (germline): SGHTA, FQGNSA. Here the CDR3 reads CASSLETYEQYF. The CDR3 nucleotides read TGTGCCAGCAGCCTGGAGACGTACGAGCAGTACTTC.

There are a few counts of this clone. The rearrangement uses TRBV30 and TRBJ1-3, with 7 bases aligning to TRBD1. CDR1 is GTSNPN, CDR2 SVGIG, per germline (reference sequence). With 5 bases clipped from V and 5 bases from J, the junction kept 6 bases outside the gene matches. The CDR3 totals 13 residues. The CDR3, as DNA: TGTGCCTGGTCGACAGGGTATAGAAACACCATATATTTT. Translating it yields CAWSTGYRNTIYF.

CDR3 sequence: CASSPAGLAGSVGETQYF. For the CDR3, the DNA is TGTGCCAGCAGCCCTGCGGGACTAGCGGGGTCGGTCGGAGAGACCCAGTACTTC. This sequence joins TRBV7-2 and TRBJ2-5, with 13 positions matching TRBD2. V was clipped by 5 bases and J by 4 bases; unmatched bases: 13. This CDR3 contains 18 residues. Germline values: CDR1 SGHTA, CDR2 FQGNSA.

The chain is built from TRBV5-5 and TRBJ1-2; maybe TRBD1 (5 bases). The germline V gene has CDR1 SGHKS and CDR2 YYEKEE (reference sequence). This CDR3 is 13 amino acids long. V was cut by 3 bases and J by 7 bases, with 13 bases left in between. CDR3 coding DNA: TGTGCCAGCAGCTCGACAGTGGGAGGTGGCTACACCTTC. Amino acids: CASSSTVGGGYTF.

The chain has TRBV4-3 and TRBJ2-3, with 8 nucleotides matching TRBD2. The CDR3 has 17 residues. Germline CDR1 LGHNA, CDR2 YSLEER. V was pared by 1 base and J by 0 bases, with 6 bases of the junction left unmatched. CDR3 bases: TGCGCCAGCAGCCAAGTGTTACGGGGGGGCAGCACAGATACGCAGTATTTT. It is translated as CASSQVLRGGSTDTQYF.

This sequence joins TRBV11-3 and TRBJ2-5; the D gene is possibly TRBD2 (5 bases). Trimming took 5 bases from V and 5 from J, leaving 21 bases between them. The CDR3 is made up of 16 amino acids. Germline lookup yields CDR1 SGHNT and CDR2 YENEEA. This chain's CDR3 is CASSPTGTDKRETQYF. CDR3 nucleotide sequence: TGTGCCAGCAGCCCAACGGGAACCGATAAGCGGGAGACCCAGTACTTC.

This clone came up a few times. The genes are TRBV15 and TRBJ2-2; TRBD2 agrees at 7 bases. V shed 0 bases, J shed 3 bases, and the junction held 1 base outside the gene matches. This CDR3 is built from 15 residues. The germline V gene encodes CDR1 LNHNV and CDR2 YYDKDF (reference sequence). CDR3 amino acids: CATSRDGRDTGELFF. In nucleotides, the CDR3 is TGTGCCACCAGCAGAGATGGGAGGGACACCGGGGAGCTGTTTTTT.

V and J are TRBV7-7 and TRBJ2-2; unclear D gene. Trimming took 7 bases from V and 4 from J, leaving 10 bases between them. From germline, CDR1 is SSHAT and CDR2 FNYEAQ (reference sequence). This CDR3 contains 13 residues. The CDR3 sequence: CASKSEVTGELFF. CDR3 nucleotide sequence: TGTGCCAGCAAGTCAGAAGTCACCGGGGAGCTGTTTTTT.

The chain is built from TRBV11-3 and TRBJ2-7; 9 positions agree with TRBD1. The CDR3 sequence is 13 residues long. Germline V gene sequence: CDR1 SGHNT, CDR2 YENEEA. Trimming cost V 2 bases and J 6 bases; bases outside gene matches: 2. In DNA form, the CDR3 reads TGTGCCAGCAGCTTAAAACAGGGGGCCGAGCAGTACTTC. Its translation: CASSLKQGAEQYF.